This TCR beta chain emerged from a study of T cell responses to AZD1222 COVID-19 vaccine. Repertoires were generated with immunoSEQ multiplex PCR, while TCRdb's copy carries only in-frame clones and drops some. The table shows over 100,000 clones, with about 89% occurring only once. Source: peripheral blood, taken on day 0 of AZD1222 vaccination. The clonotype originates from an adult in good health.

Here the CDR3 reads CASTQDRFSEKLFF. Here the CDR3 DNA reads TGTGCCAGCACCCAAGACAGGTTTAGTGAAAAACTGTTTTTT. The chain joins TRBV5-4 to TRBJ1-4; a weak D match, TRBD1 (6 bases). Trimming removed 6 bases from V and 7 bases from J, with 16 bases in between. Germline lookup yields CDR1 SGHNT and CDR2 YYREEE (reference sequence). This CDR3 has 14 residues.